Listed below are T cell receptor beta chains from one sample, sequenced in a study of memory CD4+ T cells and cytomegalovirus serostatus. The table came from immunoSEQ multiplex PCR; TCRdb's copy has only in-frame clones and leaves some out. The sample has about 75,000 clones; roughly 78% are singletons. The sequenced sample consisted of memory CD4+ T cells from blood. These receptors were collected from an adult in good health and CMV-seropositive. Both conserved end residues are part of each CDR3. Each record gives: V gene, clone size, CDR3 length, D gene, J gene, CDR3 protein, CDR3 DNA. The D gene is left open where the match is weak. The size field is filled for only some rows; it gives once, few, many or a size class.

V gene: TRBV7-2; clone size: .; CDR3 length: 14; D gene: .; J gene: TRBJ1-6; CDR3 protein: CASSTRAGDSPLHF; CDR3 DNA: TGTGCCAGCAGCACGCGGGCCGGGGATTCACCCCTCCACTTT
V gene: TRBV10-3; clone size: .; CDR3 length: 12; D gene: TRBD2; J gene: TRBJ2-1; CDR3 protein: CAIRGGSNEQFF; CDR3 DNA: TGTGCCATCAGGGGCGGGAGTAATGAGCAGTTCTTC
V gene: TRBV28; clone size: .; CDR3 length: 14; D gene: TRBD1; J gene: TRBJ1-5; CDR3 protein: CASSSPSQGVAQHF; CDR3 DNA: TGTGCCAGCAGTTCGCCCTCACAGGGGGTGGCCCAGCATTTT
V gene: TRBV4-1; clone size: few; CDR3 length: 17; D gene: TRBD2; J gene: TRBJ2-6; CDR3 protein: CASSLGGGISGANVLTF; CDR3 DNA: TGCGCCAGCAGCCTTGGCGGGGGGATCTCTGGGGCCAACGTCCTGACTTTC
V gene: TRBV9; clone size: .; CDR3 length: 16; D gene: .; J gene: TRBJ1-1; CDR3 protein: CASSVVLGGRDTEAFF; CDR3 DNA: TGTGCCAGCAGCGTAGTCTTAGGGGGAAGAGACACTGAAGCTTTCTTT
V gene: TRBV5-6; clone size: .; CDR3 length: 14; D gene: TRBD1; J gene: TRBJ2-1; CDR3 protein: CASSTPTGGVEQFF; CDR3 DNA: TGTGCCAGCAGCACCCCGACAGGGGGGGTTGAGCAGTTCTTC
V gene: TRBV19; clone size: .; CDR3 length: 13; D gene: .; J gene: TRBJ2-1; CDR3 protein: CASSIADRNEQFF; CDR3 DNA: TGTGCCAGTAGTATAGCCGACAGAAATGAGCAGTTCTTC
V gene: TRBV12-5; clone size: .; CDR3 length: 15; D gene: TRBD1; J gene: TRBJ1-1; CDR3 protein: CASAAPWTGGTEAFF; CDR3 DNA: TGTGCTAGTGCCGCACCTTGGACAGGTGGCACTGAAGCTTTCTTT
V gene: TRBV25-1; clone size: .; CDR3 length: 12; D gene: .; J gene: TRBJ1-2; CDR3 protein: CASTQDTGGYTF; CDR3 DNA: TGTGCCAGCACTCAGGATACTGGTGGCTACACCTTC
V gene: TRBV25-1; clone size: .; CDR3 length: 14; D gene: .; J gene: TRBJ1-2; CDR3 protein: CATQHASINYGYTF; CDR3 DNA: TGTGCCACCCAGCACGCCTCCATTAACTATGGCTACACCTTC
V gene: TRBV5-4; clone size: .; CDR3 length: 16; D gene: .; J gene: TRBJ1-4; CDR3 protein: CASSLAPVQTNEKLFF; CDR3 DNA: TGTGCCAGCAGCTTGGCCCCCGTTCAAACTAATGAAAAACTGTTTTTT
V gene: TRBV7-7; clone size: .; CDR3 length: 15; D gene: TRBD1; J gene: TRBJ1-1; CDR3 protein: CASSQGGRRYTEAFF; CDR3 DNA: TGTGCTAGCAGCCAGGGGGGCAGGCGCTACACTGAAGCTTTCTTT
V gene: TRBV2; clone size: .; CDR3 length: 15; D gene: .; J gene: TRBJ1-1; CDR3 protein: CASRESPGMNTEAFF; CDR3 DNA: TGTGCCAGCAGAGAAAGTCCCGGAATGAACACTGAAGCTTTCTTT
V gene: TRBV9; clone size: .; CDR3 length: 13; D gene: .; J gene: TRBJ2-2; CDR3 protein: CASSGEGGGELFF; CDR3 DNA: TGTGCCAGCAGCGGAGAAGGGGGCGGGGAGCTGTTTTTT
V gene: TRBV7-9; clone size: .; CDR3 length: 15; D gene: .; J gene: TRBJ2-7; CDR3 protein: CASSLAFSSLNEQYF; CDR3 DNA: TGTGCCAGCAGCCTGGCCTTCAGCAGCCTCAACGAGCAGTACTTC
V gene: TRBV7-2; clone size: once; CDR3 length: 15; D gene: .; J gene: TRBJ2-5; CDR3 protein: CASSSMGQPQETQYF; CDR3 DNA: TGTGCCAGCAGCTCGATGGGACAACCGCAAGAGACCCAGTACTTC
V gene: TRBV5-1; clone size: .; CDR3 length: 12; D gene: .; J gene: TRBJ1-6; CDR3 protein: CASSLENSPLHF; CDR3 DNA: TGCGCCAGCAGCTTGGAAAATTCACCCCTCCACTTT
V gene: TRBV20-1; clone size: .; CDR3 length: 10; D gene: .; J gene: TRBJ2-5; CDR3 protein: CSPQLETQYF; CDR3 DNA: TGCAGTCCCCAGCTTGAGACCCAGTACTTC
V gene: TRBV28; clone size: .; CDR3 length: 13; D gene: .; J gene: TRBJ1-1; CDR3 protein: CASRRRAGTEAFF; CDR3 DNA: TGTGCCAGCAGGCGTCGGGCGGGCACTGAAGCTTTCTTT